This T cell receptor beta chain is drawn from a study of blood T cell repertoires in COVID-19. At the level of the study: Donors in the United States, Italy and Spain gave samples during acute or convalescent COVID-19. In each case, the material was cDNA or gDNA derived from T cells, B-cell-depleted T cells, or PBMCs.

The Seattle site enrolled patients during active infection and followed them longitudinally. Authors' data handling: Amplification from reference gene primers served as the basis for estimated nucleated cell counts. Profiled with immunoSEQ multiplex PCR; TCRdb holds only in-frame clones, not every one. V and J calls and clone size are those listed in that table; D and trimming were worked out from the DNA. The sample includes approximately 530,000 clones, approximately 91% of them seen just once. Germline trimming cut 1 base from V and 6 bases from J; bases unmatched to any gene: 4. The CDR3 is 15 residues long.

The chain couples TRBV23-1 to TRBJ1-1, with 11 bases aligning to TRBD1. TRBV23-1 is an ORF, and what it does is uncertain. The sequence was obtained from a woman in her fifties or sixties with COVID-19, enrolled during active disease. Sample: peripheral blood. The CDR3 DNA reads TGCGCCAGCAGTCAATGGGACAGGGGGAAGTCTGAAGCTTTCTTT. It translates to CASSQWDRGKSEAFF.